This T cell receptor (beta chain) was retrieved from a study of blood T cell repertoires in COVID-19. Overall study context: Sites in the United States, Italy and Spain provided acute and convalescent COVID-19 samples. T cells, B-cell-depleted T cells, or PBMCs provided the cDNA or gDNA that served as material.

Original data processing: Amplification of reference gene primers was used by the study to estimate nucleated cell counts. Method: immunoSEQ multiplex PCR; TCRdb's copy keeps in-frame clones and lacks some. D and trimming were read from the DNA, whereas the V and J calls and clone size are those reported in that table. Among 140,000 to 150,000 clones listed, about 84% were seen once. The V gene's germline CDR1 is MDHEN and CDR2 SYDVKM. V lost 5 bases, J lost 7 bases, and 8 bases stayed unmatched. The CDR3 sequence is 14 residues long. The TCR comes from a man aged 60-69 years with active or convalescent COVID-19. The genes are TRBV28 and TRBJ2-3, with 8 bases lining up with TRBD2. Sequencing input: peripheral blood. CDR3 sequence: CASSGLASIYTQYF. In nucleotides, the CDR3 is TGTGCCAGCAGTGGACTAGCTAGCATATATACGCAGTATTTT.